This TCR beta chain was sequenced during a study of blood T cell repertoires in COVID-19. About the research overall: There were acute and convalescent COVID-19 samples, and they came from the United States, Italy and Spain. PBMCs, B-cell-depleted T cells, or T cells were the source of the cDNA or gDNA that made up the material.

Source study methods: Estimates of nucleated cell counts were drawn from the amplification of reference gene primers. Some clones are missing from TCRdb's copy, which holds only in-frame ones; the method was immunoSEQ multiplex PCR. The V and J calls and clone size come from that table; D and trimming were worked out from the DNA. The table includes 150,000 to 200,000 clones, 70% to 85% detected once. This clone occurred once. CDR1 and CDR2 (germline): LNHNV, YYDKDF (reference sequence). The ends lost 5 bases at V and 5 bases at J; junction bases unmatched: 2. This CDR3 is built from 14 residues. The sequenced sample was peripheral blood. This receptor was identified in an elderly woman with acute or convalescent COVID-19. The chain combines TRBV15 with TRBJ1-4, with TRBD1 matching over 10 bases. Written as DNA, the CDR3 is TGTGCCACCAGCCCGGGACAGGGGAATGAAAAACTGTTTTTT. This codes for CATSPGQGNEKLFF.